Shown below are 29 T cell receptor beta chains from a single sample sequenced in a study of T cells after yellow fever vaccination. Via MiXCR, TCRdb re-called the 5' RACE reads, giving one row per CDR3 protein. The data contain under 150,000 distinct CDR3 sequences, 7.7% of them singletons. This material consisted of CD4+ T cells sorted from PBMCs, taken 5 days after the yellow fever booster vaccination. Source of these receptors: a man aged 25 to 45 who received the YFV17D yellow fever vaccine.

This clonotype was recorded at least ten times. V gene TRBV4-3 combines with J gene TRBJ2-4; D unclear. This CDR3 has 15 amino acids. V was clipped by 1 base and J by 0 bases, with 7 bases between them. The germline V gene encodes CDR1 LGHNA and CDR2 YSLEER. CDR3 DNA sequence: TGCGCCAGCAGCCAAGGCCGTCAAGCCAAAAACATTCAGTACTTC. It is translated as CASSQGRQAKNIQYF.

Many counts were recorded for this clonotype. The chain couples TRBV21-1 to TRBJ2-6. TRBV21-1 is listed as a pseudogene. The CDR3 extends over 17 amino acids. CDR3 loop: CASSNGSQGTGANVLTF. CDR3 DNA: TGTGCCAGCAGCAACGGGTCACAGGGCACTGGGGCCAACGTCCTGACTTTC.

In regard to this clonotype: Being one base from a much bigger clone, this may be a read error. The chain combines TRBV20-1 with TRBJ2-1, with 8 bases fitting TRBD2. The germline CDR1 and CDR2 sequences are DFQATT and SNEGSKA (reference sequence). CDR3 length: 16 amino acids. The CDR3 nucleotides read TGCTGTGCTCATACGGCAACCGGGACTAGGGTCTATGAGCAGTTCTTC. Amino acids: CCAHTATGTRVYEQFF.

The sample holds many counts of this clonotype. The chain couples TRBV2 to TRBJ2-3; possible D gene TRBD1, 6 bases. The ends were cut back, 6 bases at V and 1 base at J, with 14 bases in the middle. CDR3 length: 15 amino acids. The V gene's germline CDR1 is SNHLY and CDR2 FYNNEI. CDR3: CASSLQGLGTDTQYF. In DNA, the CDR3 is TGTGCCAGCAGCCTACAGGGATTGGGCACAGATACGCAGTATTTT.

Concerning this clonotype itself: This clone may be a read error of a much larger clone one base away. This chain links TRBV5-1 with TRBJ2-7; D remains unclear. This CDR3 comprises 15 residues. Trimming stripped 1 base from V and 2 bases from J, with 13 bases between. Germline values: CDR1 SGHRS, CDR2 YFSETQ. CDR3 sequence reads: CASSLIGKKTYEQYF. In DNA, the CDR3 is TGCGCCAGCAGCTTGATCGGAAAGAAGACCTACGAGCAGTACTTC.

This clonotype was recorded many times. V and J are TRBV4-3 and TRBJ2-1, with D uncertain. CDR1 and CDR2 (germline): LGHNA, YSLEER. CDR3 length: 12 amino acids. Trimming stripped 0 bases from V and 12 bases from J, with 9 bases between. The CDR3 DNA is TGCGCCAGCAGCCAAGATCTTGGATGGCAGTTCTTC. Encoded protein: CASSQDLGWQFF.

This clonotype was recorded at least ten times. The genes are TRBV5-1 and TRBJ1-2, with D possibly matching TRBD1 (5 bases). The CDR3 length is 14 residues. V was shortened by 4 bases and J by 0 bases, with 10 bases between the two germline ends. Germline V gene data show CDR1 as SGHRS and CDR2 as YFSETQ. This chain's CDR3 is CASSLDSPNYGYTF. In DNA form, the CDR3 reads TGCGCCAGCAGCCTTGACAGCCCTAACTATGGCTACACCTTC.

This clonotype was counted at least ten times. The rearrangement joins TRBV7-2 to TRBJ1-5; D is possibly TRBD1 (6 bases). V lost 3 bases to trimming and J lost 6 bases, with 15 bases between them. Germline CDR1 SGHTA, CDR2 FQGNSA. The CDR3 is made up of 15 amino acids. Here the CDR3 DNA reads TGTGCCAGCAGCTTCGCTTGGGGGGCAGGTCAGCCCCAGCATTTT. Protein: CASSFAWGAGQPQHF.

Remarks on this clonotype: This could be a read error, since a much larger clone is one nucleotide away. The chain links TRBV7-6 to TRBJ2-1, with D perhaps TRBD2 (7 bases). Between the trimmed V and J ends, which lost 4 bases and 8 bases, there was a span of 24 bases. CDR1 is SGHVS and CDR2 is FNYEAQ in the germline V gene. The CDR3 length is 17 residues. CDR3 bases: TGTGCCAGCAGCTCAGCTGGGGGCGGGAGAGGAGGAGATGAGCAGTTCTTC. Its protein product is CASSSAGGGRGGDEQFF.

This chain uses TRBV27 with TRBJ1-2, with a weak D call TRBD1 (5 bases). Trimming cost V 7 bases and J 4 bases, with 19 bases left between them. The CDR3 loop spans 15 amino acids. Germline V gives CDR1 MNHEY, CDR2 SMNVEV (reference sequence). This CDR3 reads CASILHQGQTYGYTF. The CDR3 DNA reads as TGTGCCAGCATCCTACACCAGGGCCAGACCTATGGCTACACCTTC.

This clonotype was found many times. This chain uses TRBV7-9 with TRBJ2-3, with TRBD1 as a possible D gene (5 bases). Germline loops: CDR1 SEHNR, CDR2 FQNEAQ (reference sequence). V lost 7 bases and J 0 bases, leaving 8 bases between the germline ends. This CDR3 is built from 13 residues. This CDR3 reads CASNSGSTDTQYF. The CDR3 DNA reads as TGTGCCAGCAATTCAGGGAGCACAGATACGCAGTATTTT.

In this sample, this clonotype turned up many times. The chain couples TRBV10-2 to TRBJ2-1; D remains ambiguous. V shed 0 bases and J shed 7 bases, with 13 bases lying between them. Germline assignment: CDR1 WSHSY and CDR2 SAAADI. The CDR3 spans 15 residues. CDR3 sequence reads: CASSESGASINEQFF. CDR3 nucleotides: TGCGCCAGCAGTGAGTCGGGTGCTAGTATTAATGAGCAGTTCTTC.

This clonotype came up many times. The chain joins TRBV20-1 to TRBJ2-1, with 8 bases matching TRBD2. The CDR3 loop spans 13 amino acids. Germline V gene sequence: CDR1 DFQATT, CDR2 SNEGSKA (reference sequence). Unmatched junction bases numbered 5, after V lost 5 bases and J lost 5 bases. The CDR3, as DNA: TGCAGTGCTGCCGGGACTAGTAACAATGAGCAGTTCTTC. Translated: CSAAGTSNNEQFF.

This clonotype was recorded many times. The chain uses TRBV6-1 and TRBJ2-1; 10 bases map to TRBD2. The germline V gene has CDR1 MNHNS and CDR2 SASEGT. With 7 bases clipped from V and 8 bases from J, the junction kept 8 bases outside the gene matches. The CDR3 contains 14 residues. The CDR3 DNA is TGTGCCAGCAATCCTAGACTAGCGGGCTATGAGCAGTTCTTC. Amino acids: CASNPRLAGYEQFF.

At least ten counts were recorded for this clonotype. J is TRBJ2-3 and V is TRBV7-9; D is unresolved. The CDR3 totals 12 residues. Germline values: CDR1 SEHNR, CDR2 FQNEAQ (reference sequence). Trimming left V 1 base short and J 6 bases short, with 5 bases between. CDR3 region: CASSLDVDTQYF. The CDR3 DNA is TGTGCCAGCAGCTTAGATGTGGATACGCAGTATTTT. Looking up the rest from reference TRBV7-9 and TRBJ2-3 gives the full variable domain: DTGVSQNPRHKITKRGQNVTFRCDPISEHNRLYWYRQTLGQGPEFLTYFQNEAQLEKSRLLSDRFSAERPKGSFSTLEIQRTEQGDSAMYLCASSLDVDTQYFGPGTRLTVL.

Turning to this clonotype: This may be a read error: a much more frequent sequence differs by one nucleotide. In nucleotides, the CDR3 is TGTGTCAGTGGCATAGCGGGAGGCCACGAGCAGTACTTC. Its protein product is CVSGIAGGHEQYF. The chain couples TRBV2 to TRBJ2-7; 10 bases align to TRBD2. Germline V gene data show CDR1 as SNHLY and CDR2 as FYNNEI. This CDR3 is 13 amino acids long.

In regard to this clonotype: A read error is possible here, since a much larger clone lies one base away. The rearrangement links TRBV4-2 to TRBJ2-7; D unresolved. Germline V CDR1 and CDR2: LGHNA, YNFKEQ. V was trimmed by 0 bases and J by 8 bases, leaving 11 bases between them. The CDR3 length is 13 residues. DNA for the CDR3: TGTGCCAGCAGCCAAGATCAGGAGTGGCAGCAGTACTTC. Its protein is CASSQDQEWQQYF.

This clonotype has at least ten counts. The chain joins TRBV5-6 to TRBJ1-1; D not certain. The germline V gene encodes CDR1 SGHDT and CDR2 YYEEEE. Trimming cost V 0 bases and J 4 bases, with 4 bases left between them. This CDR3 spans 12 amino acids. Written as DNA, the CDR3 is TGTGCCAGCAGCTTGGTCGCCACTGAAGCTTTCTTT. It translates to CASSLVATEAFF.

This clonotype was seen repeatedly, ten times or more. The rearrangement uses TRBV20-1 and TRBJ1-4; possibly TRBD1 for D (5 bases). The CDR3 is 13 amino acids. Germline CDR1 is DFQATT and CDR2 is SNEGSKA (reference sequence). Trimming stripped 4 bases from V and 6 bases from J, with 12 bases between. The CDR3 region is CSAIVGLDEKLFF. The CDR3 region has the DNA TGCAGTGCTATTGTGGGGCTCGATGAAAAACTGTTTTTT.

This clonotype was picked up many times. The chain uses TRBV20-1 and TRBJ2-5, with 7 positions matching TRBD1. Trimming at V came to 3 bases and at J to 2 bases, leaving 3 bases not matched to a gene. The V gene's germline CDR1 is DFQATT and CDR2 SNEGSKA (reference sequence). This CDR3 region has 13 residues. As DNA, the CDR3 is TGCAGTGCTAGTTGGGACAGACAAGAGACCCAGTACTTC. This encodes CSASWDRQETQYF.

In this sample, this clonotype turned up many times. The chain links TRBV21-1 to TRBJ1-2; the table's D call TRBD1 went unverified against the DNA. TRBV21-1 is assigned pseudogene status. The CDR3 runs 15 residues. CDR3 amino acids: CASSKRSGTDYGYTF. CDR3 nucleotides: TGTGCCAGCAGCAAAAGATCAGGGACAGACTATGGCTACACCTTC.

This clonotype has at least ten counts. The chain has TRBV7-2 and TRBJ2-7; 7 bases align to TRBD2. This CDR3 comprises 17 residues. The junction had 17 bases not matched to a gene; V was cut back by 5 bases and J by 4 bases. From germline, CDR1 is SGHTA and CDR2 FQGNSA. CDR3 in amino acids: CASSLTSTRAGKYEQYF. For the CDR3, the DNA is TGTGCCAGCAGCCTCACCTCTACTCGAGCGGGAAAGTACGAGCAGTACTTC.

This clonotype appeared many times. The rearrangement uses TRBV6-5 and TRBJ2-5; possibly TRBD2 for D (7 bases). V gave up 4 bases and J gave up 5 bases, with 14 bases separating them. The CDR3 runs 14 residues. Germline V lookup: CDR1 MNHEY, CDR2 SVGAGI. The CDR3 sequence: CASSFGRGGETQYF. CDR3 nucleotides: TGTGCCAGCAGTTTCGGCAGGGGAGGGGAGACCCAGTACTTC.

This clonotype has at least ten counts. The rearrangement links TRBV18 to TRBJ1-4; a weak D match, TRBD1 (5 bases). V lost 6 bases, J lost 5 bases, and 13 bases lay in between. Germline lookup yields CDR1 KGHSH and CDR2 LQKENI. The CDR3 contains 14 residues. CDR3 in DNA: TGTGCCAGCTCCCCCGGGACGGCGAATGAAAAACTGTTTTTT. As protein: CASSPGTANEKLFF.

This clonotype was counted at least ten times. V is TRBV6-6 and J is TRBJ2-7, with 8 bases aligning to TRBD1. V was clipped by 7 bases and J by 7 bases; unmatched bases: 9. The CDR3 has 13 amino acids. CDR1 is MNHNY and CDR2 is SVGAGI in the germline V gene (reference sequence). The CDR3 region has the DNA TGTGCCAGCATTCTATCTGGACAGGGTGAGCAGTACTTC. As protein: CASILSGQGEQYF.

This clonotype was counted at least ten times. DNA for the CDR3: TGTGCCAGCAGCCAGCCGGGGAGAAGCTCCTACGAGCAGTACTTC. Protein: CASSQPGRSSYEQYF. This sequence joins TRBV5-5 and TRBJ2-7; perhaps TRBD2 as D (5 bases). CDR3 length: 15 residues. Trimming took off 4 bases at V and 0 bases at J, with 14 bases between the two ends. The germline V gene encodes CDR1 SGHKS and CDR2 YYEKEE (reference sequence).

Ten or more counts support this clonotype. The chain has TRBV7-2 and TRBJ2-2; D might be TRBD2 (5 bases). CDR1 and CDR2 (germline): SGHTA, FQGNSA. The length of the CDR3 is 16 residues. V was clipped by 2 bases and J by 5 bases, with 15 bases between them. CDR3 DNA: TGTGCCAGCAGCTTACGCGGGCGAACCCCAACCGGGGAGCTGTTTTTT. Its protein is CASSLRGRTPTGELFF. The whole variable domain, filled in from reference TRBV7-2 and TRBJ2-2, reads GAGVSQSPSNKVTEKGKDVELRCDPISGHTALYWYRQSLGQGLEFLIYFQGNSAPDKSGLPSDRFSAERTGGSVSTLTIQRTQQEDSAVYLCASSLRGRTPTGELFFGEGSRLTVL.

There are many counts of this clonotype. CDR3 bases: TGCGCCAGCAGCCAAGAGAGTCGGACTAGCTGGACTACCGGGGAGCTGTTTTTT. It translates to CASSQESRTSWTTGELFF. V gene TRBV4-1 combines with J gene TRBJ2-2; 8 bases match TRBD2. CDR1 and CDR2 from the germline V gene are MGHRA and YSYEKL. The V gene end was trimmed by 0 bases and the J gene end by 5 bases; junction bases not matched to a gene: 11. The CDR3 runs to 18 residues.

This clonotype was seen many times. V gene TRBV12-3 or TRBV12-4 combines with J gene TRBJ2-3, with a tentative D call TRBD2 (6 bases). The CDR3 contains 16 residues. V lost 5 bases and J 1 base, leaving 16 bases between the germline ends. The CDR3 DNA reads as TGTGCCAGCAGTCATTCGGGGGAAGGTGGCACAGATACGCAGTATTTT. Translating it yields CASSHSGEGGTDTQYF.